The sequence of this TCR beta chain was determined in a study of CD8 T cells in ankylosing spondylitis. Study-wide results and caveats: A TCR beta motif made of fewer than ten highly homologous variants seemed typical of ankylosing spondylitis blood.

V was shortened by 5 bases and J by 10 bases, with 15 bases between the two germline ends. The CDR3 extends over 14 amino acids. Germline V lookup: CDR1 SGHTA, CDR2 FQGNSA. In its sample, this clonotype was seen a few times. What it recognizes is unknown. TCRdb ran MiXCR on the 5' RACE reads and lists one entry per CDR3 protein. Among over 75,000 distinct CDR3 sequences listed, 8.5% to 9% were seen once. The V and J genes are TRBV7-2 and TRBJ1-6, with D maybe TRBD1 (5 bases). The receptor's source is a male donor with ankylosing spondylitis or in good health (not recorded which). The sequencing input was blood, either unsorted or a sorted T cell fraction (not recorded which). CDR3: CASSPTPGGSPLHF. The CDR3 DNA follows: TGTGCCAGCAGCCCCACCCCTGGGGGATCACCCCTCCACTTT.